This T cell receptor beta chain originates from a study of PD-1 blockade in classical Hodgkin lymphoma (dated by TCRdb to about 2020). About the investigation overall: Nivolumab dosing was 3 mg/kg intravenously every 2 weeks, continuing until either disease progression or unacceptable toxicity. A peripheral blood immune signature of response to PD-1 blockade in classical Hodgkin lymphoma was defined using TCR beta sequencing and CyTOF.

The Qiagen DNeasy kit was used to extract genomic DNA from unsorted PBMCs and from the negatively selected CD4+ and CD8+ fractions. TCR beta CDR3 regions were subjected to amplification by immunoSEQ multiplex PCR with primers that anneal to V and J segments. A synthetic immune receptor repertoire was used to minimize amplification bias, and remaining bias was computationally removed after sequencing. Per the authors' processing: Repertoire diversity was quantified as the Shannon entropy index using custom Python scripts. The unsorted, CD4+ and CD8+ repertoires were each analyzed separately, with the exception of combined analyses, where CD4+ and CD8+ sequences were merged in silico. Clonal expansion was defined as at least a 2-fold frequency increase after treatment relative to C1D1, with a pseudocount of 0.5 for undetected baseline clones. Clones with 0 or 1 copy at C1D1 were defined as singleton clones, while clones with 2 or more copies were defined as non-singleton clones. Clones expanded in unsorted samples were annotated as CD4+, CD8+ or unknown by matching protein sequences in sorted samples from the same patient. Diversity changes from C1D1 to C4D1 were tested in paired samples using Wilcoxon tests. What TCRdb holds here is the immuneACCESS table cut down to in-frame rearrangements. Part of the clones is not present; checked against another copy, under half of the missing clones reflect an unresolved V gene, and the others are unexplained. The DNA was the basis for D and trimming; V, J and clone size are from that table. This sample has roughly 41,000 clones in its table, and around nine tenths of those were observed once. Of the sample, roughly 7.7% is held by the ten largest clones.

For this clone: This receptor's antigen is unknown. Nothing much larger sits one base from this clone, and base qualities are not available.

This specimen's time point label, per the study, means: cycle 2 day 1 (C2D1) of nivolumab. Every trial patient had relapsed after autologous stem cell transplantation, and cohorts A, B and C differed in prior brentuximab vedotin exposure. The trial cohort comprised some 60 patients with relapsed/refractory classical Hodgkin lymphoma whose best overall responses were complete response, partial response or progressive disease. Trial patients were treated with single-agent nivolumab in the multi-cohort phase II CheckMate 205 trial. Best overall response was determined by an independent review committee according to the 2007 International Working Group response criteria. Trial PBMCs were obtained immediately prior to nivolumab initiation (C1D1) and on therapy at cycle 2 day 1 and cycle 4 day 1. Peripheral blood was collected in 8 mL Vacutainer Cell Preparation Tubes, from which PBMCs were isolated by centrifugation and then cryopreserved.

Beyond this particular receptor, the publication reports: Newly diagnosed patients were reported to have lower baseline TCR diversity than healthy donors, and relapsed/refractory patients were reported to have lower baseline TCR diversity still. Only a single clinical trial cohort was studied, and what caused the repertoire differences, possibly disease activity or prior therapy, remained undefined. By C4D1, a significant rise was seen in CD4+ TCR diversity but not in CD8+ TCR diversity (p=0.0027 vs p=0.16), and the rise was most apparent among complete responders (p=0.02). Patients starting nivolumab less than 1 year after ASCT had lower diversity and were excluded from later analyses to avoid confounding by immune reconstitution. Among trial patients, those achieving complete response had baseline diversity similar to that of newly diagnosed patients, while diversity was significantly lower in partial responders and progressors.

CDR1 and CDR2, per the germline V gene (reference sequence), are WNHNN and SYGVQD. The germline V end is reduced by 1 base and the J end by 2 bases; junction bases left unmatched: 4. The CDR3 numbers 16 residues from cysteine through phenylalanine. Just the 48-base CDR3 DNA is kept, in frame starting at base 1. The clonotype originates from a human donor with classical Hodgkin lymphoma. The sequencing used peripheral blood mononuclear cells (PBMCs), collected before the second cycle of nivolumab. The rearrangement joined TRBV10-1 to TRBJ2-3, and 9 bases in between align with TRBD2. The CDR3 protein sequence reads: CASSEWREGNTDTQYF. The nucleotide sequence reads as follows: TGCGCCAGCAGTGAGTGGCGGGAGGGAAACACAGATACGCAGTATTTT.